This is a list of T cell receptor beta chains from one sample in a study of blood T cell repertoires in COVID-19. Measured with immunoSEQ multiplex PCR; TCRdb has only the in-frame clones, and not every one. The table has 8,400 or so clones, 91% seen once. The sequenced sample was peripheral blood. The receptors stem from a woman in her fifties or sixties with active COVID-19. Each CDR3 is given without its conserved first and last residue. D genes are given only for firm matches.

d_call j_call v_call cdr3_aa
. TRBJ1-2 TRBV18 ASSPSGGTIGYT
TRBD2 TRBJ2-3 TRBV15 ATSSPGGTSGRLADTQY
. TRBJ1-2 TRBV19 ASSMGQVGYGYT
. TRBJ1-2 TRBV18 ASSPPLWQGGGYT
. TRBJ1-2 TRBV6-5 ASSAVNYGYT
. TRBJ1-2 TRBV5-1 ASSLSRERGYT
. TRBJ2-7 TRBV20-1 SARGQYEQY
. TRBJ2-1 TRBV11-2 ASSLRRFPLTYNEQF
TRBD2 TRBJ2-7 TRBV5-1 ASSLVSGSTYEQY
. TRBJ1-6 TRBV5-4 ASSLGSSYNSPLH
TRBD2 TRBJ2-5 TRBV19 ASSPTSGQETQY
. TRBJ2-3 TRBV19 ASTPTGYTDTQY
. TRBJ1-1 TRBV19 ASTIRGNTEAF
TRBD2 TRBJ2-3 TRBV3-1/TRBV3-2 ASSQAGGPRDTQY
TRBD2 TRBJ2-1 TRBV5-1 ASSPLRGAGGREQF
. TRBJ1-1 TRBV14 ASSLGARPEAF
TRBD1 TRBJ1-6 TRBV28 ASRRDRYSPLH
. TRBJ2-7 TRBV6-2/TRBV6-3 ASSYSPFPKFDEQY
TRBD1 TRBJ2-5 TRBV5-1 ASSLGAGGVETQY
TRBD1 TRBJ1-3 TRBV10-2 ASNEGASGNTIY
. TRBJ1-1 TRBV19 ASSSHIGTEAF
TRBD1 TRBJ2-1 TRBV6-5 ASRTSGTGGNEQF
. TRBJ2-7 TRBV28 ASAGPYEQY
. TRBJ1-4 TRBV7-9 ASSLWGREDEKLF
. TRBJ2-3 TRBV2 ASRPEGTQY
TRBD1 TRBJ1-3 TRBV9 ASSALTGSAGNTIY
. TRBJ1-1 TRBV15 ATSREGAGEDTEAF
. TRBJ1-1 TRBV5-1 ASSLAGEAF
TRBD2 TRBJ2-1 TRBV4-2 ASSQETAGFYNEQF
. TRBJ1-6 TRBV30 AWSRDSYNSPLH
TRBD2 TRBJ2-1 TRBV5-6 ASSTGLAGVGEQF
. TRBJ1-2 TRBV6-6 ASSSGVSGYT
. TRBJ2-6 TRBV25-1 ASSGRDTYSGANVLT
. TRBJ1-2 TRBV28 AIEPIQGGMEGYT